The TCR beta chain under discussion was sequenced for a study of neurological immune-mediated disorders (dated by TCRdb to about 2019). With respect to the entire study: Using UMI-based sequencing, the study compared peripheral blood TCR-beta repertoires from patients with HTLV-I-associated myelopathy (HAM/TSP), patients with multiple sclerosis, and healthy controls. The approximately 98 TCR-beta libraries included longitudinal samples, technical triplicates and paired sorted CD4+ and CD8+ T-cell subsets alongside PBMC samples. The cohort was made up of some 70 subjects, consisting of 15 or so HAM/TSP patients, around 35 multiple sclerosis patients and about 20 healthy controls.

This clonotype showed up just once. It lacks a known antigen. No base quality information exists; no much larger clone differs at one position. Evidence from a single read is weak. To synthesize cDNA, template-switch 5'RACE was performed with a primer carrying a 10-nucleotide random unique molecular identifier so that each TCR transcript was tagged. Every sequencing run covered 15-18 subjects and yielded more than 160 million TCR-beta sequences. The RNeasy kit was used for extraction of total RNA. Using the KAPA Real-time Library Amplification kit, TCR-beta VDJ regions were amplified with primers for the TCR constant region and the 5'RACE anchor. Sample indexes and Illumina adaptors were added in a first PCR, after which library yield was increased in a second PCR. The roughly 650 bp TCR product was size-selected on a 2% E-gel SizeSelection system after Ampure bead purification. Before pooling, library quality was checked on a Bioanalyzer, concentration was measured with Qubit, and libraries were quantified with the Kapa Library Quantification kit. An Illumina HiSeq 2500 sequenced the libraries paired-end 2 x 150 bp. To increase sequence diversity, roughly 24-32% phiX was spiked into each library pool. The study's own analysis went as follows. The quality-filtered reads were processed with the UMI-based MiGEC pipeline, whose error correction step removed more than 80% of the raw TCR sequences. VDJ genes were aligned to IMGT germline references, and clonotypes were defined by unique CDR3 amino acid sequence plus V-J genes. Clonal expansion, Shannon diversity, and CDR3 relatedness (CalcPairwiseDistances, ClusterSamples) were evaluated with VDJtools, and phylogenetic trees were built with CLCbio workbench. Expanded clones were defined as having at least 8 unique UMIs, based on coefficient-of-variation modelling across technical triplicates. TCRdb passed the public sequencing reads through fastp at Q25 and MiXCR, retaining productive beta sequences. Duplicate CDR3 protein sequences are folded into a single record with the most common DNA and genes. The V and J calls were not made by the authors but by TCRdb's processing. For this sample there are about 5,000 distinct CDR3 sequences; less than 25% appear just once. The ten largest clones take up about 40% of the sample.

Sorted-subset TCR libraries were prepared from over 850,000 sorted CD4+ or CD8+ T cells. Peripheral blood underwent Ficoll-Hypaque density gradient centrifugation to isolate PBMCs, which were then cryopreserved in liquid nitrogen. Paired sorted CD4+ and CD8+ subsets came from healthy controls, HAM/TSP patients and MS patients. Results the study describes overall, beyond this receptor: TCR clonal expansion was highest in HAM/TSP patients and lowest in MS patients, with MS patients falling below even healthy controls. No identical CDR3 amino acid sequences were shared among expanded clones across subjects, suggesting private TCR-beta repertoires in all groups.

CDR1 and CDR2, per the germline V gene, are MGHDK and SYGVNS. The CDR3 measures 14 amino acids from cysteine to phenylalanine. Only the CDR3 portion is preserved as DNA: 42 bases, with reading frame beginning at the first base. V is reduced by 7 bases and J by 4 bases, leaving a spacing of 13 bases between them. This chain is built from TRBV25-1 and TRBJ2-2; the best D guess is TRBD1, with 7 bases matching. Material: CD8+ T cells from blood. This TCR was sampled from an older woman with HTLV-1-associated myelopathy (HAM/TSP). The DNA sequence is TGTGCCAGCACCCCCCAGGGGGGCACCGGGGAGCTGTTTTTT. This codes for CASTPQGGTGELFF. When the CDR3 is completed using the reference TRBV25-1 and TRBJ2-2 genes on either side, the full variable domain is EADIYQTPRYLVIGTGKKITLECSQTMGHDKMYWYQQDPGMELHLIHYSYGVNSTEKGDLSSESTVSRIRTEHFPLTLESARPSHTSQYLCASTPQGGTGELFFGEGSRLTVL.